This paragraph reports one T cell receptor beta chain. The record originates from a study of OX40 agonist ivuxolimab in advanced cancers. On the study more broadly: People who had prior anti-PD-1, anti-PD-L1 or anti-CTLA-4 therapy could take part, and under 45% had some.

Individuals having autoimmune disease history or systemic immunosuppression were not enrolled. TCRdb keeps only in-frame clones here, not all; method: immunoSEQ multiplex PCR. The repertoire holds about 62,000 clones, 70% to 80% seen once, with approximately 11% in the top ten. The V segment lost 3 bases and the J segment 7 bases; nucleotides outside the gene matches: 7. Germline V lookup: CDR1 SGHTA, CDR2 FQGNSA. The CDR3 covers 16 residues. Sequenced here: CD4+ or CD8+ T cells sorted from blood, sampled in a trial of the OX40 agonist ivuxolimab. This sequence was found in an adult with an advanced solid tumor such as melanoma, head and neck, liver or kidney cancer. This chain joins TRBV7-2 and TRBJ2-2, with 11 bases lining up with TRBD2. The CDR3 protein is CASSFWTSGSVGELFF. In DNA, the CDR3 is TGTGCCAGCAGCTTCTGGACTAGCGGGTCTGTCGGGGAGCTGTTTTTT.